A selection of T cell receptor beta chains follows, all from one sample in a study of T cells in Graves' hyperthyroidism and ophthalmopathy. Each CDR3 protein is one row after TCRdb ran MiXCR on the multiplex PCR reads. The sample contains 600,000 to 700,000 distinct CDR3 sequences, roughly 14% of which appear only once. The sequenced material came from blood. The source is a woman in her forties with Graves' ophthalmopathy. Each CDR3 is given with its conserved first and last residue. A D gene is named only where the DNA matches it firmly. For some rows the clone size is stated as once, few or many, or as a class when expanded; others skip it.

v_gene: TRBV18; len: 15; abundance: many; d_gene: TRBD1; j_gene: TRBJ1-2; CDR3nt: TGTGCCAGCTCACCGGGGACAGGGGGCGACTATGGCTACACCTTC; CDR3aa: CASSPGTGGDYGYTF
v_gene: TRBV6-1; len: 13; abundance: NA; d_gene: NA; j_gene: TRBJ2-7; CDR3nt: TGTGCCAGCAGAGGAGGGGACTCCTACGAGCAGTACTTC; CDR3aa: CASRGGDSYEQYF
v_gene: TRBV20-1; len: 14; abundance: NA; d_gene: TRBD1; j_gene: TRBJ2-7; CDR3nt: TGCAGTGCTAGAGTCGGGACAGTGTCCTACGAGCAGTACTTC; CDR3aa: CSARVGTVSYEQYF
v_gene: TRBV27; len: 14; abundance: many; d_gene: NA; j_gene: TRBJ1-1; CDR3nt: TGTGCCAGCAGGGCTATGGGGGGGGATCTTTCCGCTTTCTTT; CDR3aa: CASRAMGGDLSAFF
v_gene: TRBV27; len: 17; abundance: many; d_gene: NA; j_gene: TRBJ1-3; CDR3nt: TGTGCCAGCAGTTTATTGGCCCCGGGACTGCACGGGAACACCATATATTTT; CDR3aa: CASSLLAPGLHGNTIYF
v_gene: TRBV20-1; len: 18; abundance: many; d_gene: NA; j_gene: TRBJ2-7; CDR3nt: TGCACGACGCCCTTAAACCCCTATTCGGGAGAATTTCGAAACGAGCAGTACTTC; CDR3aa: CTTPLNPYSGEFRNEQYF
v_gene: TRBV28; len: 15; abundance: many; d_gene: TRBD1; j_gene: TRBJ2-5; CDR3nt: TGTGCCAGCAGTGCACAGGGGGCAGGAGGGGAGACCCAGTACTTC; CDR3aa: CASSAQGAGGETQYF
v_gene: TRBV6-1; len: 16; abundance: many; d_gene: NA; j_gene: TRBJ1-5; CDR3nt: TGTGCCAGCAAACCCCACAGGGCTTCTAGCAATCAGCCCCAGCATTTT; CDR3aa: CASKPHRASSNQPQHF
v_gene: TRBV6-5; len: 13; abundance: many; d_gene: NA; j_gene: TRBJ2-7; CDR3nt: TGTGCCAGCAGTTCCGGGATGGGCTACGAGCAGTACTTC; CDR3aa: CASSSGMGYEQYF
v_gene: TRBV28; len: 12; abundance: many; d_gene: NA; j_gene: TRBJ2-7; CDR3nt: TGTGCCAGTAACCTTTGGCCCTACGAGCAGTACTTC; CDR3aa: CASNLWPYEQYF
v_gene: TRBV30; len: 14; abundance: many; d_gene: NA; j_gene: TRBJ1-3; CDR3nt: TGTGCCTGGGTCACAGGAGACTCTGGAAACACCATATATTTT; CDR3aa: CAWVTGDSGNTIYF
v_gene: TRBV28; len: 18; abundance: NA; d_gene: NA; j_gene: TRBJ2-7; CDR3nt: TGTGCCAGCAGTTACGGGCGGGCCACCCGCATTCAAAGGGACGAGCAGTACTTC; CDR3aa: CASSYGRATRIQRDEQYF
v_gene: TRBV19; len: 14; abundance: NA; d_gene: NA; j_gene: TRBJ1-1; CDR3nt: TGTGCCAGTAGTATAGGGGGGAGCCTCACTGAAGCTTTCTTT; CDR3aa: CASSIGGSLTEAFF
v_gene: TRBV4-2; len: 11; abundance: many; d_gene: NA; j_gene: TRBJ1-3; CDR3nt: TGTGCCAGCAGCCATGGAAACACCATATATTTT; CDR3aa: CASSHGNTIYF
v_gene: TRBV28; len: 14; abundance: NA; d_gene: NA; j_gene: TRBJ2-5; CDR3nt: TGTGCCAGCAGTTCCATTCCACGGGAAGAGACCCAGTACTTC; CDR3aa: CASSSIPREETQYF
v_gene: TRBV20-1; len: 14; abundance: NA; d_gene: TRBD1; j_gene: TRBJ1-5; CDR3nt: TGCAGTGCTATACGGGACAGGGAGTCTCAGCCCCAGCATTTT; CDR3aa: CSAIRDRESQPQHF
v_gene: TRBV19; len: 14; abundance: many; d_gene: TRBD1; j_gene: TRBJ1-2; CDR3nt: TGTGCCAGTAGTCGACAGGGGGATTTTTATGGCTACACCTTC; CDR3aa: CASSRQGDFYGYTF
v_gene: TRBV3-1; len: 13; abundance: NA; d_gene: NA; j_gene: TRBJ2-4; CDR3nt: TGTGCCAGCAGCCCCCGGGCGGAGGACATTCAGTACTTC; CDR3aa: CASSPRAEDIQYF
v_gene: TRBV28; len: 13; abundance: many; d_gene: NA; j_gene: TRBJ1-2; CDR3nt: TGTGCCAGCAGCGGGACTTCGAACTATGGCTACACCTTC; CDR3aa: CASSGTSNYGYTF
v_gene: TRBV6-1; len: 15; abundance: few; d_gene: NA; j_gene: TRBJ2-4; CDR3nt: TGTGCCAGCAGTCAATCGGCGGGGTTCCAAAACATTCAGTACTTC; CDR3aa: CASSQSAGFQNIQYF
v_gene: TRBV6-5; len: 14; abundance: once; d_gene: NA; j_gene: TRBJ1-2; CDR3nt: TGTGCCAGCAGTTACTCGGAGGCTAACTATGGCTACACCTTC; CDR3aa: CASSYSEANYGYTF
v_gene: TRBV19; len: 14; abundance: few; d_gene: NA; j_gene: TRBJ2-7; CDR3nt: TGTGCCAGTAGTCCTCAGATGTGGTCCTACGAGCAGTACTTC; CDR3aa: CASSPQMWSYEQYF
v_gene: TRBV4-1; len: 15; abundance: NA; d_gene: NA; j_gene: TRBJ1-3; CDR3nt: TGCGCCAGCAGCCGACCCGGGACCTCTGGAAACACCATATATTTT; CDR3aa: CASSRPGTSGNTIYF